This T cell receptor beta chain stems from a study of blood T cell repertoires in COVID-19. Looking at the study overall: PBMCs, B-cell-depleted T cells, or T cells provided the cDNA or gDNA that made up the material.

Trimming cost V 5 bases and J 0 bases, with 10 bases left between them. The CDR3 has 14 amino acids. Germline-derived CDR1 and CDR2 are SEHNR and FQNEAQ (reference sequence). Original processing methods: Estimation of nucleated cell counts was performed using reference gene primer amplification. The data were produced by immunoSEQ multiplex PCR, yet TCRdb's version contains in-frame clones alone and is incomplete. V and J calls and clone size are given by that table; D and trimming were obtained from the DNA. This table holds about 200,000 clones, more than 70% found once. Living in about two dozen US areas, the participants were between roughly 18 and 89 years of age. Participants' own reports of clinical history determined their cohort assignment. This clone appeared a few times.

The receptor was isolated from a middle-aged man with acute COVID-19. The chain joins TRBV7-9 to TRBJ1-1, with D possibly matching TRBD1 (6 bases). Sequencing used PBMCs or T cells enriched from blood (not recorded which). CDR3 nucleotides: TGTGCCAGCAGCATACAGGGTGTGAACACTGAAGCTTTCTTT. Translation: CASSIQGVNTEAFF.